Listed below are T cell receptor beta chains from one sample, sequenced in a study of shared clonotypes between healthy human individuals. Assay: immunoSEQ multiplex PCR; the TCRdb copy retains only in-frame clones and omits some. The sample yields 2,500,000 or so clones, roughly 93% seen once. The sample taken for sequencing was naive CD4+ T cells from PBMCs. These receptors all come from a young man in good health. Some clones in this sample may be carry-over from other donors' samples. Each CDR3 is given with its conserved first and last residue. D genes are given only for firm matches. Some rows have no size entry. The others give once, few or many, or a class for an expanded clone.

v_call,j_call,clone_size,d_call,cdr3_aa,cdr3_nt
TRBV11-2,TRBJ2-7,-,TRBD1,CASSLSDRLYEQYF,TGTGCCAGCAGCTTATCGGACAGGTTGTACGAGCAGTACTTC
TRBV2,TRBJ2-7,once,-,CASSARYEQYF,TGTGCCAGCAGTGCCCGTTACGAGCAGTACTTC
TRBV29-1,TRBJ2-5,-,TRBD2,CSAKGLAGGGQETQYF,TGCAGCGCCAAAGGACTAGCGGGAGGAGGGCAAGAGACCCAGTACTTC
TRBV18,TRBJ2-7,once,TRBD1,CASSPLRGGAFEQYF,TGTGCCAGCTCACCACTGAGAGGGGGCGCGTTCGAGCAGTACTTC
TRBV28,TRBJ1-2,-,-,CASSYDVFGYGYTF,TGTGCCAGCAGTTACGACGTTTTCGGCTATGGCTACACCTTC
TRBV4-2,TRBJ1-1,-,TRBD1,CASSQGTGANTEAFF,TGTGCCAGCAGCCAAGGTACAGGGGCTAATACTGAAGCTTTCTTT
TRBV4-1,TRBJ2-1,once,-,CASSQVPPLRRSEANEQFF,TGCGCCAGCAGCCAAGTTCCCCCCTTACGTAGGTCTGAGGCCAATGAGCAGTTCTTC
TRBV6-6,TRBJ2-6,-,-,CASSSSVASGANVLTF,TGTGCCAGCAGTTCTTCAGTCGCGTCTGGGGCCAACGTCCTGACTTTC
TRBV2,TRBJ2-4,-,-,CASSGQGMAKNIQYF,TGTGCCAGCAGTGGGCAGGGGATGGCCAAAAACATTCAGTACTTC
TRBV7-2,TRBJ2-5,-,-,CASSLGWETQYF,TGTGCCAGCAGCTTAGGATGGGAGACCCAGTACTTC
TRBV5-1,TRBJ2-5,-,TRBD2,CASSKGLAGVETQYF,TGCGCCAGCAGCAAGGGACTAGCGGGAGTGGAGACCCAGTACTTC
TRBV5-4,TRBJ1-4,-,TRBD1,CAITVPLLGGREKLFF,TGTGCCATCACCGTTCCCCTCCTAGGGGGCCGTGAAAAACTGTTTTTT
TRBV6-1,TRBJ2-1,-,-,CASSELAQGGGNEQFF,TGTGCCAGCAGTGAACTTGCTCAGGGAGGAGGCAATGAGCAGTTCTTC
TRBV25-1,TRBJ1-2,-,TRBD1,CASSEGAGGYGYTF,TGTGCCAGCAGTGAAGGGGCAGGGGGCTATGGCTACACCTTC
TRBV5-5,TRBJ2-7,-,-,CASSLGIYEQYF,TGTGCCAGCAGCTTGGGGATTTACGAGCAGTACTTC
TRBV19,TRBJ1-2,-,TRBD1,CASSIWDRDYGYTF,TGTGCCAGTAGTATATGGGACAGGGACTATGGCTACACCTTC
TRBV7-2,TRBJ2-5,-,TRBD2,CASSLAGGQETQYF,TGTGCCAGCAGTTTAGCGGGAGGCCAAGAGACCCAGTACTTC
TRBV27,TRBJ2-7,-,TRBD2,CASSYRLAGPREQYF,TGTGCCAGCAGTTACAGACTAGCGGGACCGCGCGAGCAGTACTTC
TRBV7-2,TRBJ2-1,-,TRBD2,CASSRGLAGDEQFF,TGTGCCAGCAGCCGGGGACTAGCGGGAGATGAGCAGTTCTTC
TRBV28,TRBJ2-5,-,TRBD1,CASSLQTGGAETQYF,TGTGCCAGCAGTTTACAGACAGGGGGCGCGGAGACCCAGTACTTC
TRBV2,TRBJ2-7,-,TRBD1,CASSDQGVTYEQYF,TGTGCCAGCAGTGATCAGGGGGTTACCTACGAGCAGTACTTC
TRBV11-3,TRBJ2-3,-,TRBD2,CASSTQRDGTDTQYF,TGTGCCAGCAGCACCCAGCGGGATGGCACAGATACGCAGTATTTT
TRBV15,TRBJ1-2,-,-,CATSRGRDVYGYTF,TGTGCCACCAGCAGGGGTCGAGACGTCTATGGCTACACCTTC
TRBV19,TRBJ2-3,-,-,CASSESWGTDTQYF,TGTGCCAGTAGTGAGTCCTGGGGGACAGATACGCAGTATTTT
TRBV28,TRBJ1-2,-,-,CASSSRPDSHTF,TGTGCCAGCAGTTCCCGTCCGGACTCCCACACCTTC
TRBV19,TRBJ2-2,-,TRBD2,CATELAASGSFRELFF,TGTGCCACAGAACTCGCGGCTAGCGGGAGTTTTAGGGAGCTGTTTTTT
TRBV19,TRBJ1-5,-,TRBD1,CASSIEDRGVRSQHF,TGTGCCAGTAGTATCGAGGACAGGGGCGTCCGAAGCCAGCATTTT
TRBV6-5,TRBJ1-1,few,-,CASSRQGSGVAEAFF,TGTGCCAGCAGCCGTCAGGGGAGCGGTGTGGCTGAAGCTTTCTTT
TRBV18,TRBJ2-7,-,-,CASSPRPGSSYEQYF,TGTGCCAGCTCACCACGACCAGGGAGCTCCTACGAGCAGTACTTC
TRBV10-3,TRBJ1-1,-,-,CAISDYPADVNTEAFF,TGTGCCATCAGTGATTACCCCGCTGACGTAAACACTGAAGCTTTCTTT
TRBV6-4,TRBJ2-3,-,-,CASSVTQGTDTQYF,TGTGCCAGCAGTGTGACGCAGGGGACAGATACGCAGTATTTT
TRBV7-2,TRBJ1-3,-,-,CASSLTGFSGNTIYF,TGTGCCAGCAGCCTAACAGGCTTCTCTGGAAACACCATATATTTT
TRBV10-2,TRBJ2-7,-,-,CASSGQRGSYKQYF,TGCGCCAGCAGTGGACAGAGGGGTTCCTACAAGCAGTACTTC
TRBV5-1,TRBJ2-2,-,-,CASSLGASNTGELFF,TGCGCCAGCAGCTTGGGGGCCTCGAACACCGGGGAGCTGTTTTTT
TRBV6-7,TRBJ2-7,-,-,CASSFARRVFYEQYF,TGTGCCAGCAGTTTCGCGCGGCGGGTATTCTACGAGCAGTACTTC
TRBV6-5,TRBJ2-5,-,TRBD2,CASGVSGRGGETQYF,TGTGCCAGCGGGGTTAGCGGGAGGGGGGGAGAGACCCAGTACTTC
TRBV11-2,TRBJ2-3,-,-,CASSGGGLGTTDTQYF,TGTGCCAGCAGCGGAGGAGGGCTAGGGACCACAGATACGCAGTATTTT